A single sample gave rise to the 18 T cell receptor beta chains below, sequenced in a study of T cells in Graves' hyperthyroidism and ophthalmopathy. TCR beta CDR3 regions were amplified from RNA transcripts. TCR CDR3 regions were first amplified by RT-PCR with HTBI primers. TCRdb re-called the multiplex PCR reads through MiXCR, storing one row per CDR3 protein. The sample holds approximately 360,000 distinct CDR3 sequences, about 25% seen once. The sample comprised blood. The receptors stem from a man aged 50-59 years with Graves' hyperthyroidism.

The count of this clonotype is one. The rearrangement links TRBV5-4 to TRBJ1-4; 7 nucleotides agree with TRBD1. CDR1 and CDR2 (germline): SGHNT, YYREEE (reference sequence). The CDR3 runs 14 residues. V lost 6 bases and J lost 3; bases outside the gene matches: 5. This chain's CDR3 is CASKVTGANEKLFF. CDR3 sequence (DNA): TGTGCCAGCAAAGTCACAGGGGCTAATGAAAAACTGTTTTTT.

This chain uses TRBV27 with TRBJ2-1, with 12 positions matching TRBD2. The V segment lost 4 bases and the J segment 8 bases; nucleotides outside the gene matches: 6. Germline loops: CDR1 MNHEY, CDR2 SMNVEV (reference sequence). The CDR3 totals 15 residues. The CDR3 sequence: CASSSLAGGPDEQFF. CDR3 bases: TGTGCCAGCAGTTCCCTAGCGGGAGGGCCCGATGAGCAGTTCTTC.

This clonotype was seen a handful of times. J is TRBJ2-7 and V is TRBV20-1; D may be TRBD2 (5 bases). The CDR3 consists of 12 residues. Germline V lookup: CDR1 DFQATT, CDR2 SNEGSKA (reference sequence). V was pared by 2 bases and J by 2 bases, with 7 bases between. CDR3 bases: TGCAGTGCTAGAAGAGGGCCCTACGAGCAGTACTTC. Its translation: CSARRGPYEQYF.

This clonotype appeared a few times. The genes are TRBV7-9 and TRBJ2-1; TRBD2 aligns across 7 bases. The CDR3 extends over 18 amino acids. J lost 2 bases, V lost 5 bases, and 15 bases had no gene match. Germline assignment: CDR1 SEHNR and CDR2 FQNEAQ (reference sequence). This chain's CDR3 is CASSIGARTRYTYNEQFF. The CDR3 region has the DNA TGTGCCAGCAGCATAGGAGCTAGGACTAGATACACCTACAATGAGCAGTTCTTC.

This chain's CDR3 is CASSPTREKNTGELFF. CDR3 sequence (DNA): TGTGCCAGCTCACCAACTAGAGAGAAGAACACCGGGGAGCTGTTTTTT. V gene TRBV18 combines with J gene TRBJ2-2; possibly TRBD2 for D (5 bases). V was shortened by 2 bases and J by 1 base, with 11 bases between the two germline ends. Germline CDR1 reads KGHSH; CDR2 reads LQKENI. The CDR3 spans 16 residues.

The chain carries TRBV19 and TRBJ2-2; perhaps TRBD2 as D (6 bases). CDR1 and CDR2 from the germline V gene are LNHDA and SQIVND (reference sequence). V shed 4 bases and J shed 1 base, with 13 bases lying between them. This CDR3 contains 16 residues. CDR3 in DNA: TGTGCCAGTAGTAAGTTAGGGACTCAGAACACCGGGGAGCTGTTTTTT. It yields the protein CASSKLGTQNTGELFF. Full variable domain (rest looked up from reference TRBV19 and TRBJ2-2): DGGITQSPKYLFRKEGQNVTLSCEQNLNHDAMYWYRQDPGQGLRLIYYSQIVNDFQKGDIAEGYSVSREKKESFPLTVTSAQKNPTAFYLCASSKLGTQNTGELFFGEGSRLTVL.

In its sample, this clonotype was seen many times. The chain links TRBV7-3 to TRBJ2-7, with D hard to call. The germline V gene has CDR1 SGHTA and CDR2 FQGTGA. The V end was cut by 0 bases, the J end by 5 bases, with 8 bases between. The CDR3 length is 13 residues. As DNA, the CDR3 is TGTGCCAGCAGCTTAACCCTCTTGAACGAGCAGTACTTC. Its translation: CASSLTLLNEQYF.

This clonotype showed up just a few times. One end of the junction fails to match germline, which may point to a read error. The rearrangement uses TRBV7-7 and TRBJ2-1; no definite D call. Germline loops: CDR1 SSHAT, CDR2 FNYEAQ (reference sequence). The CDR3 contains 13 residues. CDR3 nucleotides: TGTGCTAGCAGCTACGGTCCTATTGATGAGCAGTTCTTC. This codes for CASSYGPIDEQFF. Full variable domain (remainder filled in from reference TRBV7-7 and TRBJ2-1): GAGVSQSPRYKVTKRGQDVTLRCDPISSHATLYWYQQALGQGPEFLTYFNYEAQPDKSGLPSDRFSAERPEGSISTLTIQRTEQRDSAMYRCASSYGPIDEQFFGPGTRLTVL.

This clonotype came up a few times. The CDR3, as DNA: TGTGCCAGCACCACGGACAGGTCGAACACTGAAGCTTTCTTT. It is translated as CASTTDRSNTEAFF. The J gene is TRBJ1-1, the V gene TRBV12-3 or TRBV12-4; TRBD1 matches at 7 bases. V was clipped by 7 bases and J by 1 base; unmatched bases: 6. This CDR3 contains 14 residues.

V and J are TRBV5-1 and TRBJ2-5, with TRBD1 matching over 7 bases. The CDR3 loop spans 14 amino acids. The V and J ends lost 3 bases and 2 bases, in that order; junction bases with no gene match: 4. Germline V CDR1 and CDR2: SGHRS, YFSETQ. The CDR3 reads CASSSTGSQETQYF. CDR3 sequence (DNA): TGCGCCAGCAGCTCGACAGGGTCGCAAGAGACCCAGTACTTC.

This chain uses TRBV2 with TRBJ2-1; 9 bases are shared with TRBD1. Germline lookup yields CDR1 SNHLY and CDR2 FYNNEI. The CDR3 sequence is 13 residues long. V trimming: 6 bases; J trimming: 12 bases; junction bases outside the gene matches: 9. CDR3 region: CASSADRGLRQFF. CDR3 in DNA: TGTGCCAGCAGCGCGGACAGGGGTCTTAGGCAGTTCTTC.

V gene TRBV7-3 combines with J gene TRBJ2-1; tentatively, D is TRBD1 (6 bases). The V gene's germline CDR1 is SGHTA and CDR2 FQGTGA. This CDR3 comprises 15 residues. Trimming stripped 5 bases from V and 1 base from J, with 12 bases between. The chain's CDR3 is CASSLKQGSYNEQFF. CDR3 DNA sequence: TGTGCCAGCAGCCTAAAACAGGGTTCCTACAATGAGCAGTTCTTC.

The sample holds many counts of this clonotype. The CDR3 bases are TGTGCCAGCAGCTTAGTCGGGACTAGCGGGACGGCAGATACGCAGTATTTT. It specifies CASSLVGTSGTADTQYF. This chain links TRBV7-2 with TRBJ2-3, with 13 bases fitting TRBD2. V lost 1 base and J lost 4; bases outside the gene matches: 5. The CDR3 contains 17 residues. Germline lookup yields CDR1 SGHTA and CDR2 FQGNSA. The complete variable domain, with remaining parts taken from reference TRBV7-2 and TRBJ2-3, reads GAGVSQSPSNKVTEKGKDVELRCDPISGHTALYWYRQSLGQGLEFLIYFQGNSAPDKSGLPSDRFSAERTGGSVSTLTIQRTQQEDSAVYLCASSLVGTSGTADTQYFGPGTRLTVL.

There are a few counts of this clonotype. The chain joins TRBV6-6 to TRBJ2-2, with D possibly TRBD1 on 6 matching bases. The CDR3 covers 16 residues. Germline V gene sequence: CDR1 MNHNY, CDR2 SVGAGI (reference sequence). V lost 2 bases and J 2 bases, leaving 12 bases between the germline ends. CDR3 sequence reads: CASSYDVDRNTGELFF. CDR3 nucleotides: TGTGCCAGCAGTTACGACGTGGACAGAAACACCGGGGAGCTGTTTTTT.

At least ten counts were recorded for this clonotype. The chain is built from TRBV11-2 and TRBJ2-7; no clear D. This CDR3 comprises 14 residues. Germline lookup yields CDR1 SGHAT and CDR2 FQNNGV. The ends were cut back, 5 bases at V and 4 bases at J, with 15 bases in the middle. The CDR3 bases are TGTGCCAGCAGCCCCTTGGGGTCTCTGTACGAGCAGTACTTC. This encodes CASSPLGSLYEQYF.

The rearrangement links TRBV12-3 or TRBV12-4 to TRBJ2-7; D might be TRBD1 or TRBD2, each matching 6 bases. Trimming left V 6 bases short and J 6 bases short, with 18 bases between. The CDR3 has 14 amino acids. The CDR3 region has the DNA TGTGCCAGCAGACCCCGGGGGCTTCCAACCGAGCAGTACTTC. Protein product: CASRPRGLPTEQYF.

The V call is TRBV4-1, the J call TRBJ2-7, with no clear D. The CDR3 spans 15 residues. The V end was cut by 4 bases, the J end by 1 base, with 14 bases between. CDR1 is MGHRA and CDR2 is YSYEKL in the germline V gene. CDR3 in amino acids: CASSLERESSYEQYF. The CDR3 region has the DNA TGCGCCAGCAGCCTAGAGCGAGAGTCTTCCTACGAGCAGTACTTC.

The chain recombines TRBV7-9 with TRBJ2-1, with D perhaps matching TRBD2 (5 bases). From germline, CDR1 is SEHNR and CDR2 FQNEAQ (reference sequence). V was cut by 7 bases and J by 2 bases, with 12 bases left in between. This CDR3 region has 14 residues. The CDR3: CASTYLEAYNEQFF. The CDR3 nucleotides are TGTGCCAGCACTTACCTGGAGGCCTACAATGAGCAGTTCTTC. Using reference TRBV7-9 and TRBJ2-1 for the parts outside the CDR3, the full variable domain is DTGVSQNPRHKITKRGQNVTFRCDPISEHNRLYWYRQTLGQGPEFLTYFQNEAQLEKSRLLSDRFSAERPKGSFSTLEIQRTEQGDSAMYLCASTYLEAYNEQFFGPGTRLTVL.